The clone carrying this T cell receptor beta chain was found a few times. The data were taken from a study of shared clonotypes between healthy human individuals. V lost 6 bases, J lost 1 base, and 9 bases lay in between. The germline gives CDR1 MNHEY, CDR2 SMNVEV (reference sequence). This CDR3 spans 13 amino acids. This table comes from immunoSEQ multiplex PCR, and its TCRdb copy is limited to in-frame clones, with some not included. The repertoire has about 1 million clones, roughly 75% of them found once; the top ten carry roughly 1.5%. The V call is TRBV27, the J call TRBJ2-5; TRBD1 might be the D (5 bases). This TCR came from a man aged 18 to 35 in good health. Sequenced: memory CD4+ T cells sorted from blood. The subset was: CD45RA-negative fraction. CDR3 sequence (DNA): TGTGCCAGCAGCGAGGACACCCAAGAGACCCAGTACTTC. Protein product: CASSEDTQETQYF.